This T cell receptor (beta chain) comes out of a study of blood T cells in healthy people across ages. This clonotype was seen a few times. With a J-beta primer mix and a sample-barcoded 5' primer, a second PCR ran 7 to 11 cycles. Tagging of each cDNA molecule was performed by a template-switch adaptor with 12 random nucleotides. One entry per CDR3 protein, called by TCRdb with MiXCR from the 5' RACE reads. The sample has approximately 760,000 distinct CDR3 sequences, 25% seen once. Germline V gene sequence: CDR1 LGHNA, CDR2 YNFKEQ. This CDR3 is built from 12 residues. This same sample was also part of a study on T cells of mothers and their children. As that study records: Each mother gave over 10 million TCR beta CDR3 reads; each child, about 2.9 million.

Sequencing input: blood. V is TRBV4-2 and J is TRBJ2-5, with D possibly TRBD2 on 5 matching bases. The DNA end is more similar to TRBJ2-1, so the J call may be wrong. This receptor was taken from a boy aged 5-17 years in good health. The CDR3 is CASGGYYNEQFF. CDR3 nucleotides: TGTGCCAGTGGAGGCTACTACAATGAGCAGTTCTTC.